This passage covers 6 T cell receptor beta chains from one sample sequenced in a study of human T cells and chemical hapten exposure. One entry per CDR3 protein, called by TCRdb with MiXCR from the RACE reads. The sample lists some 350,000 distinct CDR3 sequences, around 7% seen once, with about 8% in the top ten. Sample time point: patch test 1, 2 weeks after DPC sensitization. As to treatment: therapeutic diphenylcyclopropenone sensitization with weekly scalp DPC. The sample consisted of whole blood, taken in connection with sensitization to the hapten diphenylcyclopropenone (DPC). The receptors were gathered from a woman under 30 with alopecia areata. Some clones in this sample may be carry-over from other donors' samples.

The chain joins TRBV4-3 to TRBJ1-4; D is perhaps TRBD1 (5 bases). Germline V gene data show CDR1 as LGHNA and CDR2 as YSLEER. The CDR3 has 14 residues. The germline V and J ends were trimmed by 3 bases and 6 bases, with 11 bases remaining between them. In nucleotides, the CDR3 is TGCGCCAGCAGCCACAGGTGGGGGGATGAAAAACTGTTTTTT. Translation gives CASSHRWGDEKLFF.

This clonotype was observed a few times. The CDR3 nucleotides are TGTGCCAGCAGCCCAGGGACAGCCTATAATGAAAAACTGTTTTTT. Amino acid sequence: CASSPGTAYNEKLFF. The gene calls are TRBV7-9 and TRBJ1-4; 7 bases match TRBD1. After removal of 5 bases from V and 4 bases from J, the junction contained 7 bases not matched to a gene. Germline V gene lookup returns CDR1 SEHNR and CDR2 FQNEAQ (reference sequence). The CDR3 is 15 residues long.

This clonotype was seen a handful of times. The chain employs TRBV29-1 and TRBJ2-5, with 10 positions matching TRBD2. Unmatched junction bases numbered 9, after V lost 3 bases and J lost 5 bases. Germline V gene lookup returns CDR1 SQVTM and CDR2 ANQGSEA. This CDR3 has 15 residues. The CDR3 bases are TGCAGCGTTGACTCCCTAGCGGGGGCGGCGGAGACCCAGTACTTC. Translated, it gives CSVDSLAGAAETQYF.

The CDR3 coding sequence is TGTGCCAGCAGCTTAGAGTTGGAACCGGGCATGAGTGGAGGCTACACCTTC. Amino acid sequence: CASSLELEPGMSGGYTF. The V call is TRBV7-6, the J call TRBJ1-2; D unclear. Germline CDR1 reads SGHVS; CDR2 reads FNYEAQ. The CDR3 covers 17 residues. V was clipped by 1 base and J by 8 bases, with 23 bases between them.

This clonotype was detected a few times. The CDR3 protein is CASNDRVNEQFF. The CDR3 coding sequence is TGTGCCAGCAACGACAGGGTCAATGAGCAGTTCTTC. The chain couples TRBV6-1 to TRBJ2-1, with 7 bases fitting TRBD1. V lost 7 bases, J lost 6 bases, and 3 bases stayed unmatched. CDR1 and CDR2 from the germline V gene are MNHNS and SASEGT. CDR3 length equals 12 residues.

Ten or more counts support this clonotype. The gene calls are TRBV24-1 and TRBJ2-3; TRBD1 might be the D (5 bases). V gave up 3 bases and J gave up 6 bases, with 18 bases separating them. This CDR3 is built from 16 residues. Looked up from germline, CDR1 is KGHDR and CDR2 is SFDVKD. This CDR3 reads CATSDNRNTIGDTQYF. CDR3 coding DNA: TGTGCCACCAGTGATAACAGGAATACTATCGGGGATACGCAGTATTTT.